Below, one T cell receptor (beta chain) is given with its context. These data belong to a study of T cell changes during pregnancy in multiple sclerosis. TCRdb's copy holds only in-frame clones and misses some; the assay was immunoSEQ multiplex PCR. The repertoire holds some 80,000 clones, about 89% seen once, with roughly 2.5% in the top ten. V was cut by 6 bases and J by 4 bases, with 15 bases left in between. The CDR3 loop spans 14 amino acids. Germline CDR1 MNHEY, CDR2 SVGAGI. The sequencing here drew on peripheral blood, taken in the first trimester of pregnancy. The TCR sequence derives from a female donor with multiple sclerosis, enrolled in a pregnancy study. J is TRBJ1-2 and V is TRBV6-5; D remains ambiguous. This chain's CDR3 is CASRWMGSTYGYTF. The CDR3 region has the DNA TGTGCCAGCAGATGGATGGGGAGCACCTATGGCTACACCTTC.